This T cell receptor beta chain was captured in a study of T cell responses to AZD1222 COVID-19 vaccine. Study-wide points: Only a handful of AZD1222 recipients, roughly six in all, had baseline seropositivity. Close to half of all spike-specific TCRs reportedly target regions of the variants that are unmutated.

Comment on this clone: Its antigen is as yet unknown.

Using immunoSEQ multiplex PCR, the repertoire was profiled, and TCRdb retains in-frame clones only, with some absent. Of some 130,000 clones listed, around four fifths are singletons. The germline V gene has CDR1 SGHTA and CDR2 FQGNSA. V trimming: 3 bases; J trimming: 0 bases; junction bases outside the gene matches: 8. The length of the CDR3 is 18 residues. The V call is TRBV7-2, the J call TRBJ1-6, with 7 bases identical to TRBD1. The source is an adult in good health. This sample comprised peripheral blood, obtained on day 0 of AZD1222 vaccination. The CDR3 region has the DNA TGTGCCAGCAGCTTGAACAGGGGAGGAGGCTCCTATAATTCACCCCTCCACTTT. Residues: CASSLNRGGGSYNSPLHF.